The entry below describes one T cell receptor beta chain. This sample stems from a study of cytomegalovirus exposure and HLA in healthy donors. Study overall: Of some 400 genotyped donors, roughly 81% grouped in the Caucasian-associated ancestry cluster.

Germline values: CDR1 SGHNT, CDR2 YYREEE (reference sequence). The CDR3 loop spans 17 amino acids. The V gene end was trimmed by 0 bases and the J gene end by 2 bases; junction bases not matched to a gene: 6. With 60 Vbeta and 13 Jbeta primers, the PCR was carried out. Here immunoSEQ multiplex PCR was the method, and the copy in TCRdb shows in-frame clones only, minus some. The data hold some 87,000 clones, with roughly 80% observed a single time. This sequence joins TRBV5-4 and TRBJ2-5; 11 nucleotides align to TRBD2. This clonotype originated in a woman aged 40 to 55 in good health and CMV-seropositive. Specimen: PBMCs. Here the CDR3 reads CASSLDITSGGQETQYF. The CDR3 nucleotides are TGTGCCAGCAGCTTGGATATAACTAGCGGGGGTCAAGAGACCCAGTACTTC. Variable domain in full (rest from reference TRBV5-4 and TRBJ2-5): ETGVTQSPTHLIKTRGQQVTLRCSSQSGHNTVSWYQQALGQGPQFIFQYYREEENGRGNFPPRFSGLQFPNYSSELNVNALELDDSALYLCASSLDITSGGQETQYFGPGTRLLVL.